This T cell receptor beta chain was found in a study of monozygotic twins with inflammatory bowel disease. The study's findings and limits: IBD patients share fewer clonotypes with other people than healthy twins do, especially with disease activity.

CDR1 SGDLS and CDR2 YYNGEE come from the germline V gene. The CDR3 spans 17 residues. Comment on this clonotype: Its target is unknown.

Used for each TCR library was 3,000 to 3,500 ng of total RNA. TCRdb reprocessed the 5' RACE reads and keeps a single row for each CDR3 protein, giving no DNA. The listing contains 85,000 to 110,000 distinct CDR3 sequences. The sequence derives from a human donor with ulcerative colitis or Crohn's disease, or a healthy co-twin of an affected twin (not recorded which). The chain recombines TRBV9 with TRBJ2-1; lacking DNA, the TRBD1 call made by TCRdb goes unchecked. Sequenced input: blood. CDR3 protein: CASSVVPGTYSYNEQFF.